The T cell receptor (beta chain) described here comes from a study of PD-L1 blockade in urothelial cancer. Study information: Patients arrived having already received 0 to 3 prior chemotherapy regimens.

In each PCR, synthetic TCR analog templates were spiked in. TCRdb's copy holds only in-frame clones and misses some; the assay was immunoSEQ multiplex PCR. The data contain approximately 100,000 clones, under 85% of them singletons. Germline CDR1 is MNHNS and CDR2 is SASEGT. The CDR3 spans 13 residues. Germline trimming cut 7 bases from V and 8 bases from J; bases unmatched to any gene: 7. Each patient's cancer was a locally advanced or metastatic urothelial carcinoma. This receptor was taken from a man in his fifties with urothelial cancer. J is TRBJ1-4 and V is TRBV6-1; 7 bases align to TRBD1. The material was PBMCs, obtained around atezolizumab (anti-PD-L1) treatment. CDR3 sequence (DNA): TGTGCCAGCAATTACAGGGGAGAAGAAAAACTGTTTTTT. This translates into CASNYRGEEKLFF.